The source of this T cell receptor beta chain is a study of cytotoxic CD8 clonotypes in ibrutinib-treated CLL. Study in general: After median roughly 68 months, approximately 14 stayed in remission, approximately twelve progressed; responses approximately 24 partial, 2 complete. Response sampling took place at median 12 months of treatment, range 6 to 36. Study outcomes and limitations: Stable or contracted on treatment, public clonotypes were also uncommon.

The data were produced by immunoSEQ multiplex PCR, yet TCRdb's version contains in-frame clones alone and is incomplete. The sample records around 330,000 clones, 60% to 80% being singletons. About this clone: Its antigen is not known.

Trimming removed 3 bases at V and 2 bases at J, with 11 bases between. Looked up from germline, CDR1 is SGHAT and CDR2 is FQDESV (reference sequence). The CDR3 covers 15 residues. V and J are TRBV11-1 and TRBJ1-3, with a possible D match to TRBD1 (6 bases). The sequences come from PBMCs, collected after 36 months of ibrutinib treatment. The sequence was collected from a human donor with chronic lymphocytic leukemia. CDR3 in DNA: TGTGCCAGCAGCTTCCAGGGGATCGCTGGAAACACCATATATTTT. This translates into CASSFQGIAGNTIYF.